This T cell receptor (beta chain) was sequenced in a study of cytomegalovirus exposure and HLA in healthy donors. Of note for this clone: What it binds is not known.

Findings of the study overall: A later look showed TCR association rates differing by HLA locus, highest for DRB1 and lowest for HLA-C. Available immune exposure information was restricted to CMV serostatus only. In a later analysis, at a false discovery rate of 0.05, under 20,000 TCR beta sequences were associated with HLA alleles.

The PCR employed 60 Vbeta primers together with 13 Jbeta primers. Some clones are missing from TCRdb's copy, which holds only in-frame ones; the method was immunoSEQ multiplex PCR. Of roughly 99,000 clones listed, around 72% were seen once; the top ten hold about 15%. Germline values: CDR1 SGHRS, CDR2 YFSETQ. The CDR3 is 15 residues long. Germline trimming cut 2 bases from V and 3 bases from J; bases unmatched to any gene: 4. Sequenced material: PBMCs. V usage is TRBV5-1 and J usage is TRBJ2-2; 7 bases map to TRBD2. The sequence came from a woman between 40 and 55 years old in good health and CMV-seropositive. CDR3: CASSFGGSHTGELFF. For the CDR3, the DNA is TGCGCCAGCAGCTTCGGGGGGAGTCACACCGGGGAGCTGTTTTTT.